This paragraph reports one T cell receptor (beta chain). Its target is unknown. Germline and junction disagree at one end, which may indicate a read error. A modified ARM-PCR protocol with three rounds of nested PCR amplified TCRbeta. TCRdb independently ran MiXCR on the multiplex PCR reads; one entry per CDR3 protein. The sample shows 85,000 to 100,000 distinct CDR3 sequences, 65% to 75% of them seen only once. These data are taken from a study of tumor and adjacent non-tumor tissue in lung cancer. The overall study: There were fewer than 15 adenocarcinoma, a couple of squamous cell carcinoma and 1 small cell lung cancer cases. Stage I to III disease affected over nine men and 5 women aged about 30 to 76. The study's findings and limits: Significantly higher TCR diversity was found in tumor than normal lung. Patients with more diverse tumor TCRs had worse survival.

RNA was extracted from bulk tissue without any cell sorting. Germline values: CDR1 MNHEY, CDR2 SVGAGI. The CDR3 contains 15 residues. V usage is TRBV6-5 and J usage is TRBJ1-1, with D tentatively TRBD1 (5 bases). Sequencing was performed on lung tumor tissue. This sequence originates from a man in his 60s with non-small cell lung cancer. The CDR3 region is CTSSSRARHDTEAFF. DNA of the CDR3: TGTACCAGCAGCTCCAGGGCCCGGCATGACACTGAAGCTTTCTTT.